The source of this T cell receptor beta chain is a study of T-cell reconstitution after alpha-beta-depleted transplantation in children. Trimming stripped 0 bases from V and 0 bases from J, with 9 bases between. Germline CDR1 reads SGHKS; CDR2 reads YYEKEE (reference sequence). CDR3 length: 16 residues. In its sample, this clonotype was seen many times. Unique molecular identifiers were incorporated during preparation of the TCRbeta library. TCRdb fed the PCR reads into MiXCR, producing one record per CDR3 protein. The sample consists of 210,000 or so distinct CDR3 sequences, around 9.5% of them appearing once.

The receptor was isolated from a human donor who donated a stem cell graft to a child with acute lymphoblastic leukemia. The specimen was PBMCs from the stem cell graft donor, collected from the stem cell graft. The J gene is TRBJ1-4, the V gene TRBV5-5; no reliable D call. The CDR3 here is CASSLARAATNEKLFF. The CDR3 region has the DNA TGTGCCAGCAGCTTGGCCCGGGCAGCAACTAATGAAAAACTGTTTTTT.